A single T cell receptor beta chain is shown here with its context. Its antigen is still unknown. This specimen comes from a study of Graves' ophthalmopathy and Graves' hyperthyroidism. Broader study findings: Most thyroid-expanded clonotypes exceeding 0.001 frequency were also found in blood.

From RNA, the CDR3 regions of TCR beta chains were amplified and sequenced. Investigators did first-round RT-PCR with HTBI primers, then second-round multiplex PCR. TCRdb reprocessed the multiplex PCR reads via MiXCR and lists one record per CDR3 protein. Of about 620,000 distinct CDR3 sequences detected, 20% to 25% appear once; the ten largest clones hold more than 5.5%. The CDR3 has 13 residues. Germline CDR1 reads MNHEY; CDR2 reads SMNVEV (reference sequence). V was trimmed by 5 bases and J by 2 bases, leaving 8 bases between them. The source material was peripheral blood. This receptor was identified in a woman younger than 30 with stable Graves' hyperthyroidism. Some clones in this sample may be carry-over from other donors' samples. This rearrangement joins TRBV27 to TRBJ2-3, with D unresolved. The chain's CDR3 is CASSNRFTDTQYF. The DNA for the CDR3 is TGTGCCAGCAGTAACCGTTTCACAGATACGCAGTATTTT.